Listed below are T cell receptor beta chains from one sample, sequenced in a study of blood T cell repertoires in COVID-19. Clones were sequenced by immunoSEQ multiplex PCR, and TCRdb holds only the in-frame ones, with some missing. Among about 190,000 clones listed, 75% to 90% were seen once. Material: peripheral blood. Receptor source: a man aged 40-49 years with acute or convalescent COVID-19. CDR3s include the opening cysteine and the closing phenylalanine or tryptophan. The order of the fields is clone size, V gene, J gene, D gene, CDR3 DNA, CDR3 protein. The D gene is left open where the match is weak. Size values are once, few and many counts, or a class for expanded clones, and some rows have none.

.	TRBV2	TRBJ1-6	.	TGTGCCAGCACCTGGGGCCAGAATTCACCCCTCCACTTT	CASTWGQNSPLHF
.	TRBV2	TRBJ2-5	TRBD2	TGTGCCAGCAGTGAACTAGCGGGGGGGCAGGAGACCCAGTACTTC	CASSELAGGQETQYF
.	TRBV6-5	TRBJ1-2	TRBD1	TGTGCCAGCAGTTACTACCAGGGGGGCTATGGCTACACCTTC	CASSYYQGGYGYTF
.	TRBV19	TRBJ2-4	TRBD1	TGTGCCAGTAGTCATAACAGGGGGCAAGCCAAAAACATTCAGTACTTC	CASSHNRGQAKNIQYF
.	TRBV6-1	TRBJ1-5	TRBD1	TGTGCCAGCAGTGAAGCGGGACAGAGGGATCAGCCCCAGCATTTT	CASSEAGQRDQPQHF
.	TRBV4-3	TRBJ2-2	TRBD1	TGCGCCAGCAGCCAAGAAGGGACAGGGTCGTTCACCGGGGAGCTGTTTTTT	CASSQEGTGSFTGELFF
.	TRBV20-1	TRBJ1-1	.	TGCAGTGCTAGTCGCGGAATGAACACTGAAGCTTTCTTT	CSASRGMNTEAFF
.	TRBV6-5	TRBJ1-2	.	TGTGCCAGCAGTCCCCTCGGAGGGACTAACTATGGCTACACCTTC	CASSPLGGTNYGYTF
.	TRBV11-2	TRBJ2-1	.	TGTGCCAGCAGCCGAATAACTAGGCGAGGCAATGAGCAGTTCTTC	CASSRITRRGNEQFF
.	TRBV6-6	TRBJ2-1	TRBD2	TGTGCCAGCAGACCGGGACTAGCGGGCGAGCAGTTCTTC	CASRPGLAGEQFF
.	TRBV6-4	TRBJ1-2	.	TGTGCCAGCAGTGACCCTTTTAATCGCTACACCTTC	CASSDPFNRYTF
.	TRBV30	TRBJ1-6	.	TGTGCCTGGAGTGTAGATGGGCAGGGGCGATCACCCCTCCACTTT	CAWSVDGQGRSPLHF
.	TRBV5-6	TRBJ2-1	.	TGTGCCAGCAGCTTGGATAGCTATGGAGAGCAGTTCTTC	CASSLDSYGEQFF
.	TRBV6-1	TRBJ2-1	.	TGTGCCAGCAGTGAATTTACGGCGGGAAGCTCCTACAATGAGCAGTTCTTC	CASSEFTAGSSYNEQFF
.	TRBV5-4	TRBJ2-5	.	TGTGCCAGCAGCTCCCGGGGGGCTAGCGGAAGCCAGTACTTC	CASSSRGASGSQYF
.	TRBV6-5	TRBJ2-2	.	TGTGCCAGCAGTCCTTTTCCGGGTGCGACCGGGGAGCTGTTTTTT	CASSPFPGATGELFF
.	TRBV6-5	TRBJ2-7	TRBD1	TGTGCCAGCAGACAGGGGGCGGGAGAGCAGTACTTC	CASRQGAGEQYF
.	TRBV19	TRBJ1-4	.	TGTGCCAGTAATTACCAGGGTCCTAATGAAAAACTGTTTTTT	CASNYQGPNEKLFF
.	TRBV30	TRBJ2-5	TRBD2	TGTGCCTGGGCTAGCGGGGGGTCCTGGGCGGAGACCCAGTACTTC	CAWASGGSWAETQYF
.	TRBV25-1	TRBJ2-3	.	TGTGCCAGCAGTGAAGGGGCTAGCACAGATACGCAGTATTTT	CASSEGASTDTQYF
.	TRBV2	TRBJ2-5	TRBD1	TGTGCCAGCTCGTTTACAGGGGTCCAAGAGACCCAGTACTTC	CASSFTGVQETQYF
.	TRBV6-5	TRBJ1-1	TRBD1	TGTGCCAGCAGCCCACCCGGGACAGGGGGCACTGAAGCTTTCTTT	CASSPPGTGGTEAFF
few	TRBV28	TRBJ1-3	.	TGTGCCAGCAGTTTATTGGGGGCGGTTGGAAACACCATATATTTT	CASSLLGAVGNTIYF
.	TRBV9	TRBJ2-5	TRBD2	TGTGCCAGCAGCCGAGCGGGAGGGGAGACCCAGTACTTC	CASSRAGGETQYF
.	TRBV21-1	TRBJ2-5	.	TGTGCCAGCAGCACTGACCACGCAGGGGAGGGAGAGACCCAGTACTTC	CASSTDHAGEGETQYF
.	TRBV11-2	TRBJ1-1	TRBD1	TGTGCCAGCAGCCGCGGACAGGGTGTAGGGAACACTGAAGCTTTCTTT	CASSRGQGVGNTEAFF
once	TRBV19	TRBJ2-2	TRBD1	TGTGCCAGTAGGGACAGGGGGCGAAGTACCGGGGAGCTGTTTTTT	CASRDRGRSTGELFF